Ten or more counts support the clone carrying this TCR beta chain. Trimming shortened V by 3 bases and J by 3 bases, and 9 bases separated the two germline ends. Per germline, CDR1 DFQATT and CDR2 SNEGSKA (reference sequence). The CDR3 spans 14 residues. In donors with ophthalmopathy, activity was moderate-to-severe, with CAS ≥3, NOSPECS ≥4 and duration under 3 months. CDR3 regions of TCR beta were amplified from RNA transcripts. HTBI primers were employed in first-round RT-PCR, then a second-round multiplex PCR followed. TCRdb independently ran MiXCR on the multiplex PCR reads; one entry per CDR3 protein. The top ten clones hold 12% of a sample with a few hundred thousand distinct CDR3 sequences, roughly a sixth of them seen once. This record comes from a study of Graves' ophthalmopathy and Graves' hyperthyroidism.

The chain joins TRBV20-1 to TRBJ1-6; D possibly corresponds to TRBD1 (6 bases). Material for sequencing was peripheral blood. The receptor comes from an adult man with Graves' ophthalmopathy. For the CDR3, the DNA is TGCAGTGCTAGCTGGGACAACTATAATTCACCCCTCCACTTT. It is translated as CSASWDNYNSPLHF.